A selection of T cell receptor beta chains follows, all from one sample in a study of blood T cell repertoires in COVID-19. This table comes from immunoSEQ multiplex PCR, and its TCRdb copy is limited to in-frame clones, with some not included. The profile shows 250,000 or so clones, around 84% of them singletons. The sequencing input was peripheral blood. The receptors here all came from a woman aged 70 to 79 with active or convalescent COVID-19. Each CDR3 is given with its conserved first and last residue. D genes are given only for firm matches. Clone sizes are given selectively: once, few, many, or a class where the clone is expanded.

>TRBV13|NA|TRBJ2-2|NA
CASSILQAAGELFF
TGTGCCAGCAGCATCCTTCAGGCTGCCGGGGAGCTGTTTTTT
>TRBV4-3|NA|TRBJ1-6|NA
CASSRSGAGYNSPLHF
TGCGCCAGCAGCCGAAGCGGGGCGGGATATAATTCACCCCTCCACTTT
>TRBV9|NA|TRBJ1-5|NA
CASSVTGYGQPQHF
TGTGCCAGCAGCGTTACGGGGTATGGGCAGCCCCAGCATTTT
>TRBV18|TRBD2|TRBJ2-3|once
CASSLFARATGTSDTDTQYF
TGTGCCAGCTCACTATTCGCCAGGGCGACCGGGACTAGCGACACAGATACGCAGTATTTT
>TRBV7-2|TRBD1|TRBJ1-5|NA
CASSLETGFSNQPQHF
TGTGCCAGCAGCTTGGAGACAGGGTTTAGCAATCAGCCCCAGCATTTT
>TRBV5-5|TRBD2|TRBJ2-1|NA
CASNPLAGGEQFF
TGTGCCAGCAACCCTTTAGCGGGGGGTGAGCAGTTCTTC
>TRBV5-1|NA|TRBJ2-7|NA
CASSLEGEWYYEQYF
TGCGCCAGCAGCTTGGAGGGGGAATGGTACTACGAGCAGTACTTC
>TRBV4-1|NA|TRBJ1-2|NA
CASSQDYHYFTF
TGCGCCAGCAGCCAAGATTACCACTACTTCACCTTC
>TRBV7-2|NA|TRBJ2-7|once
CASSLDAGLYEQYF
TGTGCCAGCAGCTTAGACGCAGGGCTCTACGAGCAGTACTTC
>TRBV2|NA|TRBJ1-3|NA
CASRAGPRRDTIYF
TGTGCCAGCAGGGCGGGACCCCGGCGGGACACCATATATTTT
>TRBV20-1|NA|TRBJ1-5|NA
CSASGNQPQHF
TGCAGTGCCTCAGGAAATCAGCCCCAGCATTTT
>TRBV3-1/TRBV3-2|TRBD1|TRBJ1-2|NA
CATSDRGGGYTF
TGTGCCACCTCAGACAGGGGAGGCGGCTACACCTTC
>TRBV7-6|TRBD1|TRBJ2-7|NA
CASSLGQGTEQYF
TGTGCCAGCAGCTTAGGACAGGGTACCGAGCAGTACTTC
>TRBV7-9|NA|TRBJ2-3|once
CASSLGGSPPDTQYF
TGTGCCAGCAGCTTAGGCGGCTCGCCCCCAGATACGCAGTATTTT
>TRBV19|TRBD1|TRBJ1-6|NA
CASKDRGNSPLHF
TGTGCCAGTAAGGACAGGGGGAATTCACCCCTCCACTTT
>TRBV3-1/TRBV3-2|TRBD1|TRBJ2-7|NA
CASTRGTGVDEQYF
TGTGCCAGCACCCGGGGGACAGGGGTGGACGAGCAGTACTTC
>TRBV6-2/TRBV6-3|NA|TRBJ1-6|NA
CASSQGANSPLHF
TGTGCCAGCAGTCAGGGTGCGAATTCACCCCTCCACTTT
>TRBV7-2|TRBD1|TRBJ2-1|NA
CASSQPGQGLQLDEQFF
TGTGCCAGCAGTCAGCCGGGACAGGGATTACAATTGGATGAGCAGTTCTTC
>TRBV6-5|NA|TRBJ2-5|NA
CASSWGDGVLETQYF
TGTGCCAGCAGTTGGGGGGACGGGGTCCTCGAGACCCAGTACTTC
>TRBV6-6|NA|TRBJ2-7|NA
CASRARGFPTYEQYF
TGTGCCAGCAGGGCCCGGGGTTTCCCCACCTACGAGCAGTACTTC
>TRBV11-3|TRBD1|TRBJ2-6|NA
CASRGQGTGANVLTF
TGTGCCAGCAGGGGACAGGGGACTGGGGCCAACGTCCTGACTTTC
>TRBV4-3|NA|TRBJ1-5|few
CASSQNLNQPQHF
TGCGCCAGCAGCCAAAACTTAAATCAGCCCCAGCATTTT
>TRBV5-6|NA|TRBJ1-1|NA
CASSLEPETEAFF
TGTGCCAGCAGCTTGGAGCCCGAGACTGAAGCTTTCTTT
>TRBV6-5|TRBD1|TRBJ1-1|NA
CASNKGANTEAFF
TGTGCCAGCAATAAGGGGGCGAACACTGAAGCTTTCTTT
>TRBV6-2/TRBV6-3|NA|TRBJ1-5|NA
CASSYLSPGLSNQPQHF
TGTGCCAGCAGTTACCTGTCGCCCGGTCTGAGCAATCAGCCCCAGCATTTT
>TRBV18|NA|TRBJ1-1|NA
CASSPPIGTEAFF
TGTGCCAGCTCACCACCTATCGGGACAGAAGCTTTCTTT
>TRBV6-4|TRBD2|TRBJ2-1|NA
CASSNGGAGEQFF
TGTGCCAGCAGTAACGGGGGGGCGGGTGAGCAGTTCTTC
>TRBV6-5|TRBD1|TRBJ1-6|NA
CASSFPSGTGDSPLHF
TGTGCCAGCAGTTTCCCCTCCGGGACAGGAGATTCACCCCTCCACTTT
>TRBV15|NA|TRBJ1-6|once
CATSRFRGGNSPLHF
TGTGCCACCAGCAGATTTAGGGGAGGTAATTCACCCCTCCACTTT
>TRBV4-2|NA|TRBJ1-1|NA
CASSQDSQNTEAFF
TGTGCCAGCAGCCAAGACTCACAGAACACTGAAGCTTTCTTT
>TRBV12-1|NA|TRBJ1-1|NA
CASSVRTGANTEAFF
TGTGCCAGCAGCGTCCGGACAGGGGCGAACACTGAAGCTTTCTTT
>TRBV7-8|NA|TRBJ1-3|NA
CASSLSASVNSGNTIYF
TGTGCCAGCAGCTTATCGGCGAGCGTTAACTCTGGAAACACCATATATTTT
>TRBV7-2|NA|TRBJ2-7|NA
CASSVTPLGAYEQYF
TGTGCCAGCAGCGTAACCCCCCTTGGAGCCTACGAGCAGTACTTC
>TRBV29-1|NA|TRBJ1-2|NA
CSVEDREGLVPFYGYTF
TGCAGCGTTGAAGACCGGGAGGGGTTGGTACCTTTCTATGGCTACACCTTC
>TRBV5-4|TRBD1|TRBJ2-1|NA
CASSLIDRVHEQFF
TGTGCCAGCAGCTTGATCGACAGGGTCCATGAGCAGTTCTTC
>TRBV18|NA|TRBJ1-5|NA
CASIQGPDQPQHF
TGTGCCAGCATACAGGGTCCGGATCAGCCCCAGCATTTT
>TRBV12-3/TRBV12-4|NA|TRBJ2-3|NA
CASKLGSTDTQYF
TGTGCCAGCAAATTGGGCAGCACAGATACGCAGTATTTT
>TRBV7-7|TRBD1|TRBJ2-7|NA
CASSRGGTGQSEQYF
TGTGCCAGCAGCCGAGGGGGGACAGGGCAAAGTGAGCAGTACTTC
>TRBV10-1|TRBD1|TRBJ2-5|once
CAMHRGGQETQYF
TGCGCCATGCACAGGGGCGGTCAAGAGACCCAGTACTTC
>TRBV19|NA|TRBJ2-5|NA
CASSMELTGQETQYF
TGTGCCAGTAGTATGGAGCTTACGGGGCAAGAGACCCAGTACTTC
>TRBV7-2|NA|TRBJ1-3|NA
CASSTDTISGNTIYF
TGTGCCAGCAGCACGGATACTATCTCTGGAAACACCATATATTTT